The present TCR beta chain was sequenced within a study of cytomegalovirus exposure and HLA in healthy donors. In the case of this clone: Its antigen is not identified.

Study-level points and caveats: TCR sequences were mostly rare, though some public TCRs occurred in many donors. An assumption of roughly uniform sequencing depth across donors underlay the presence/absence analyses. Associated with cytomegalovirus, according to the listing, were about 160 TCR beta chains.

Researchers ran the PCR with 60 Vbeta and 13 Jbeta primers. Only in-frame clones appear in the TCRdb table, and some are missing; sequencing was by immunoSEQ multiplex PCR. The sample lists approximately 140,000 clones, 80% occurring once. V was trimmed by 0 bases and J by 5 bases, leaving 11 bases between them. This CDR3 is built from 14 residues. Germline-derived CDR1 and CDR2 are SGHKS and YYEKEE (reference sequence). Sequencing was done on a sample of PBMCs. This chain uses TRBV5-5 with TRBJ2-5; tentatively, D is TRBD2 (5 bases). The TCR sequence derives from a male donor in good health and CMV-seronegative. CDR3 DNA sequence: TGTGCCAGCAGCTTGGCTACGGGAAAGGAGACCCAGTACTTC. Its translation is CASSLATGKETQYF.